This T cell receptor beta chain derives from a study of cytomegalovirus exposure and HLA in healthy donors. Points from the study as a whole: Subsequent analysis revealed that first-cohort TCR clusters tended to co-occur in the roughly 120 validation repertoires. Cytomegalovirus-associated status was assigned to 150 or so TCR beta chains.

About this clone: Antigen specificity is unknown.

Profiling relied on immunoSEQ multiplex PCR, and the TCRdb table lists in-frame clones only, not all of them. The repertoire includes 130,000 to 150,000 clones, approximately 88% of them detected once, and roughly 4.3% sits in the top ten. The donors were in the roughly 120-subject validation cohort; that cohort was separate from the approximately 700-subject first cohort. This TCR was recovered from a man younger than 30 in good health and CMV-seropositive. The sample taken for sequencing was PBMCs.

This CDR3 is CASSPPGGINQPQHF. The CDR3 nucleotides are TGTGCCAGCAGTCCCCCAGGGGGGATCAATCAGCCCCAGCATTTT. V and J are TRBV28 and TRBJ1-5; 7 positions agree with TRBD1. V shed 5 bases and J 3 bases; nucleotides not matched to a gene: 7. This CDR3 spans 15 amino acids. The germline V gene encodes CDR1 MDHEN and CDR2 SYDVKM.